Below, 18 T cell receptor beta chains from the same sample are listed, as sequenced in a study of neurological immune-mediated disorders (dated by TCRdb to about 2019). What the time point label conveys for this sample: longitudinal time-point 2. Receptor libraries were prepared by 5' RACE. TCRdb lists the instrument as Illumina HiSeq 2500. TCRdb passed the public sequencing reads through fastp at Q25 and MiXCR, retaining productive beta sequences. Records with the same CDR3 protein are collapsed into one entry carrying the most frequent genes and DNA. The sample table shows 65,000 to 85,000 distinct CDR3 sequences, and 5% to 6% are seen once. 7.9% of the sample belongs to the ten largest clones. Sequenced input: PBMCs. The receptors originated from a woman aged 60-70 years with multiple sclerosis.

At least ten counts were recorded for this clonotype. This sequence joins TRBV5-1 and TRBJ2-1, with 8 bases aligning to TRBD2. Germline CDR1 and CDR2: SGHRS and YFSETQ. The J segment lost 9 bases and the V segment lost 4 bases, leaving 3 bases of the junction unmatched. This CDR3 is 12 amino acids long. The CDR3 nucleotides read TGCGCCAGCAGCCAGACTAGCGTTGAGCAGTTCTTC. Translating it yields CASSQTSVEQFF.

The rearrangement uses TRBV10-2 and TRBJ2-7; 7 bases map to TRBD1. The CDR3 is made up of 12 amino acids. Germline values: CDR1 WSHSY, CDR2 SAAADI. The trim removed 8 bases at V and 3 bases at J, leaving 4 bases unmatched. The CDR3 is CASLGQNYEQYF. The CDR3 DNA reads as TGCGCCAGCCTGGGACAGAACTACGAGCAGTACTTC.

This clonotype appeared many times. The chain is built from TRBV5-1 and TRBJ2-3; D is uncertain. This CDR3 is built from 14 residues. Germline lookup yields CDR1 SGHRS and CDR2 YFSETQ. Between the trimmed V and J ends, which lost 0 bases and 5 bases, there was a span of 10 bases. The CDR3 DNA reads TGCGCCAGCAGCTTGGCCGGGTTGGTAGATACGCAGTATTTT. Its translation is CASSLAGLVDTQYF.

The V and J genes are TRBV25-1 and TRBJ2-7; D gene unclear. The CDR3 sequence is 14 residues long. V lost 2 bases and J lost 5, with 13 bases in between. Germline-derived CDR1 and CDR2 are MGHDK and SYGVNS. The CDR3 loop is CASSEALRSHEQYF. The CDR3 nucleotides read TGTGCCAGCAGTGAAGCCCTCAGATCCCACGAGCAGTACTTC.

This clonotype was detected many times. The J gene is TRBJ1-2, the V gene TRBV28, with 7 bases lining up with TRBD1. The CDR3 totals 16 residues. Germline CDR1 reads MDHEN; CDR2 reads SYDVKM. J was trimmed by 1 base and V by 4 bases; bases with no gene match: 9. The CDR3 coding sequence is TGTGCCAGCAGTTCCCCGGGACAGCGCTATAACTATGGCTACACCTTC. Translated, it gives CASSSPGQRYNYGYTF.

This clonotype was detected many times. The gene calls are TRBV20-1 and TRBJ1-1, with D uncertain. Trimming took off 0 bases at V and 0 bases at J, with 5 bases between the two ends. Looked up from germline, CDR1 is DFQATT and CDR2 is SNEGSKA (reference sequence). The CDR3 contains 13 residues. This CDR3 is CSARDPMNTEAFF. CDR3 coding DNA: TGCAGTGCTAGAGATCCCATGAACACTGAAGCTTTCTTT.

By proportion, this clonotype is medium-sized. The V gene is TRBV24-1, the J gene TRBJ1-5, with D perhaps TRBD1 (5 bases). Germline V gene sequence: CDR1 KGHDR, CDR2 SFDVKD. The CDR3 is 15 amino acids. V lost 7 bases and J lost 0, with 12 bases in between. The CDR3 nucleotides read TGTGCCACCAGCACCCGGGACGATAGCAATCAGCCCCAGCATTTT. It specifies CATSTRDDSNQPQHF.

This clonotype was observed many times. The chain couples TRBV5-1 to TRBJ2-1; 7 bases match TRBD2. The germline V gene encodes CDR1 SGHRS and CDR2 YFSETQ. This CDR3 comprises 13 residues. Germline trimming cut 2 bases from V and 7 bases from J; bases unmatched to any gene: 3. The CDR3 is CASSFPGGNEQFF. The CDR3 coding sequence is TGCGCCAGCAGCTTTCCGGGGGGTAATGAGCAGTTCTTC.

This clonotype was observed many times. The chain is built from TRBV5-1 and TRBJ1-1; TRBD1 might be the D (5 bases). Germline V lookup: CDR1 SGHRS, CDR2 YFSETQ. Trimming took off 4 bases at V and 7 bases at J, with 23 bases between the two ends. The CDR3 extends over 16 amino acids. The CDR3 spells CASSQRHRDGFIEAFF. CDR3 nucleotide sequence: TGCGCCAGCAGCCAACGGCACCGGGACGGATTTATTGAAGCTTTCTTT.

In this sample, this clonotype turned up many times. The V call is TRBV5-6, the J call TRBJ1-2, with unresolved D. The CDR3 extends over 14 amino acids. Germline CDR1 is SGHDT and CDR2 is YYEEEE. V lost 2 bases and J lost 4, with 12 bases in between. The CDR3 region has the DNA TGTGCCAGCAGCTTTGTCGGCGAGGTCTATGGCTACACCTTC. It specifies CASSFVGEVYGYTF.

This clonotype was counted many times. Here the CDR3 reads CSAIQETQETQYF. The CDR3 coding sequence is TGCAGTGCTATACAGGAAACACAAGAGACCCAGTACTTC. The chain uses TRBV20-1 and TRBJ2-5; tentatively, D is TRBD1 (5 bases). The CDR3 is 13 residues long. Germline CDR1 and CDR2: DFQATT and SNEGSKA (reference sequence). Between the trimmed V and J ends, which lost 4 bases and 2 bases, there was a span of 11 bases.

The gene calls are TRBV29-1 and TRBJ2-5; 11 bases map to TRBD2. Germline V CDR1 and CDR2: SQVTM, ANQGSEA. The V segment lost 7 bases and the J segment 5 bases; nucleotides outside the gene matches: 3. The CDR3 length is 12 residues. The CDR3 DNA follows: TGCAGCGGAAGACTAGCGGGGGAGACCCAGTACTTC. It is translated as CSGRLAGETQYF. Full variable domain (remainder filled in from reference TRBV29-1 and TRBJ2-5): SAVISQKPSRDICQRGTSLTIQCQVDSQVTMMFWYRQQPGQSLTLIATANQGSEATYESGFVIDKFPISRPNLTFSTLTVSNMSPEDSSIYLCSGRLAGETQYFGPGTRLLVL.

This clonotype appeared a few times. The chain employs TRBV12-3 or TRBV12-4 and TRBJ2-3, with 9 bases matching TRBD2. V shed 5 bases and J 6 bases; nucleotides not matched to a gene: 6. The CDR3 consists of 14 residues. DNA for the CDR3: TGTGCCAGCAGTGAAGCGGGGGGAGGGGATACGCAGTATTTT. Protein product: CASSEAGGGDTQYF.

This clonotype was observed a few times. The rearrangement joins TRBV18 to TRBJ2-5; unclear D gene. The CDR3 contains 14 residues. The V end lost 3 bases, the J end lost 3 bases, and 11 bases lay between the germline ends. Germline CDR1 reads KGHSH; CDR2 reads LQKENI. CDR3 DNA: TGTGCCAGCTCACCGGTCCTAGGTGAAGAGACCCAGTACTTC. This encodes CASSPVLGEETQYF.

This clonotype was observed many times. The J gene is TRBJ2-6, the V gene TRBV20-1, with TRBD1 identical over 9 bases. CDR3 length equals 16 residues. J gave up 2 bases and V 3 bases, and 5 bases lay outside the gene matches. CDR1 DFQATT and CDR2 SNEGSKA come from the germline V gene (reference sequence). CDR3 nucleotides: TGCAGTGCTAGTAACAGGGGGCGCGCTGGGGCCAACGTCCTGACTTTC. As protein: CSASNRGRAGANVLTF.

Many counts were recorded for this clonotype. V gene TRBV12-3 or TRBV12-4 combines with J gene TRBJ1-1; D is perhaps TRBD1 (6 bases). V gave up 2 bases and J gave up 6 bases, with 7 bases separating them. This CDR3 has 12 amino acids. DNA for the CDR3: TGTGCCAGCAGTTTACGGACAGCTGAAGCTTTCTTT. Protein sequence: CASSLRTAEAFF.

This clonotype was seen repeatedly, ten times or more. V and J are TRBV3-1 and TRBJ2-7; TRBD2 matches 8 bases. CDR3 length equals 15 residues. CDR1 and CDR2 from the germline V gene are LGHDT and YNNKEL (reference sequence). V dropped 1 base and J dropped 2; count of bases not matched to a gene: 4. DNA for the CDR3: TGTGCCAGCAGCCAAGCACTCGGGGGGGCCTACGAGCAGTACTTC. It specifies CASSQALGGAYEQYF.

This clonotype was recorded at least ten times. The rearrangement uses TRBV20-1 and TRBJ2-5, with TRBD2 matching 11 bases. Germline values: CDR1 DFQATT, CDR2 SNEGSKA (reference sequence). With 6 bases clipped from V and 1 base from J, the junction kept 13 bases outside the gene matches. The CDR3 runs 17 residues. In DNA, the CDR3 is TGCAGTGCCGGGAGACTAGCGGGGAGATCCCTCCAAGAGACCCAGTACTTC. Translated, it gives CSAGRLAGRSLQETQYF.